These T cell receptor beta chains were read from a single sample in a study of early T cells in non-severe SARS-CoV-2 infection. One entry per CDR3 protein, called by TCRdb with MiXCR from the 5' RACE reads. The data hold approximately 39,000 distinct CDR3 sequences, with roughly 4.8% observed a single time. The specimen was whole blood. The receptor set was obtained from an adult who was a healthcare worker with PCR-confirmed SARS-CoV-2 infection or an uninfected control (not recorded which). CDR3s include the opening cysteine and the closing phenylalanine or tryptophan. D genes are given only for firm matches. Rows may omit the clone size; those that give it use once, few, many or a size class.

j_gene: TRBJ2-1
v_gene: TRBV5-1
d_gene: -
abundance: few
CDR3nt: TGCGCCAGCAGCGCACCGGGACCGGGTGGCAATGAGCAGTTCTTC
CDR3aa: CASSAPGPGGNEQFF

j_gene: TRBJ2-7
v_gene: TRBV21-1
d_gene: -
abundance: -
CDR3nt: TGTGCCAGCAACACCCTAGCGTGGTGCTTC
CDR3aa: CASNTLAWCF

j_gene: TRBJ1-3
v_gene: TRBV29-1
d_gene: TRBD1
abundance: few
CDR3nt: TGCAGCGTCCAGGGGGCTAACAGGGGCTCTGGAAACACCATATATTTT
CDR3aa: CSVQGANRGSGNTIYF

j_gene: TRBJ1-2
v_gene: TRBV25-1
d_gene: TRBD1
abundance: -
CDR3nt: TGTGCCAGCGGAGACAGGGCCTATGGCTACACCTTC
CDR3aa: CASGDRAYGYTF

j_gene: TRBJ2-3
v_gene: TRBV19
d_gene: -
abundance: many
CDR3nt: TGTGCCAGCTGGGACACCGGCGGGACAGATACGCAGTATTTT
CDR3aa: CASWDTGGTDTQYF

j_gene: TRBJ2-7
v_gene: TRBV7-3
d_gene: TRBD1
abundance: many
CDR3nt: TGTGCCAGCAGCTTAACGCCTATCCCGGAGACAGGGAAAAGTAGCTACGAGCAGTACTTC
CDR3aa: CASSLTPIPETGKSSYEQYF

j_gene: TRBJ2-7
v_gene: TRBV10-1
d_gene: -
abundance: many
CDR3nt: TGCGCCAGCAGTGAGGGCGGCTACGAGCAGTACTTC
CDR3aa: CASSEGGYEQYF

j_gene: TRBJ2-5
v_gene: TRBV4-1
d_gene: -
abundance: many
CDR3nt: TGCGCCAGCAGCCGTATGGTAGGAAGCGAGACCCAGTACTTC
CDR3aa: CASSRMVGSETQYF

j_gene: TRBJ1-2
v_gene: TRBV5-1
d_gene: -
abundance: many
CDR3nt: TGCGCCAGCAGCCCGGGACTGACATATGGCTACACCTTC
CDR3aa: CASSPGLTYGYTF

j_gene: TRBJ2-5
v_gene: TRBV10-1
d_gene: TRBD2
abundance: few
CDR3nt: TGCGCCGGGCCGAGCGGACTAGCGGGGGAGCACCAAGAGACCCAGTACTTC
CDR3aa: CAGPSGLAGEHQETQYF

j_gene: TRBJ2-7
v_gene: TRBV2
d_gene: -
abundance: -
CDR3nt: TGTGCCAGCCGGACGGACAGGGAGGGCGAGCAGTACTTC
CDR3aa: CASRTDREGEQYF

j_gene: TRBJ2-2
v_gene: TRBV12-3/TRBV12-4
d_gene: TRBD2
abundance: many
CDR3nt: TGTGCCAGCAGTCGGGGGGCCGGGGAGCTGTTTTTT
CDR3aa: CASSRGAGELFF

j_gene: TRBJ2-5
v_gene: TRBV7-9
d_gene: -
abundance: many
CDR3nt: TGTGCCAGCAGCTTAAGCCAGCAAGAGACCCAGTACTTC
CDR3aa: CASSLSQQETQYF

j_gene: TRBJ2-3
v_gene: TRBV29-1
d_gene: -
abundance: -
CDR3nt: TGCAGCGTTGGGGAGGGCACAGATACGCAGTATTTT
CDR3aa: CSVGEGTDTQYF

j_gene: TRBJ1-1
v_gene: TRBV29-1
d_gene: -
abundance: many
CDR3nt: TGCAGCGTTGAGAAGGATGGACCTGAAGCTTTCTTT
CDR3aa: CSVEKDGPEAFF

j_gene: TRBJ2-5
v_gene: TRBV29-1
d_gene: -
abundance: -
CDR3nt: TGCAGCGGGCACCAAGGGGGAGAGACCCAGTACTTC
CDR3aa: CSGHQGGETQYF

j_gene: TRBJ1-2
v_gene: TRBV18
d_gene: TRBD1
abundance: many
CDR3nt: TGTGCCAGCTCACCTATACTACAGGGGGTGACCTTC
CDR3aa: CASSPILQGVTF